This is a list of T cell receptor beta chains from one sample in a study of T cells in tuberculosis. Assay: immunoSEQ multiplex PCR; the TCRdb copy retains only in-frame clones and omits some. The sample carries 30,000 to 35,000 clones, around 90% recorded once. Here the sequenced sample was PBMCs, taken at tuberculosis diagnosis. The receptors stem from an adult with tuberculosis. Some clones in this sample may be carry-over from other donors' samples. The CDR3 runs from the conserved cysteine through the conserved F or W.

V gene	J gene	CDR3 protein
TRBV12-5	TRBJ2-2	CASGPSPGVTGELFF
TRBV29-1	TRBJ1-2	CSVAGATGLFGYTF
TRBV19	TRBJ2-7	CASTKRASGPHEQYF
TRBV6-5	TRBJ2-7	CASSLGLAGWNEQYF
TRBV29-1	TRBJ2-1	CSVERGLSNEQFF
TRBV18	TRBJ2-2	CASSPTSGGSLGGELFF
TRBV6-1	TRBJ1-5	CASKVTGSGQPQHF
TRBV30	TRBJ2-7	CAYSGGYEQYF
TRBV5-4	TRBJ1-3	CASSLGAAPGNTIYF
TRBV7-9	TRBJ2-2	CASSFFGQGSTGELFF
TRBV10-3	TRBJ2-1	CAIKGRGLADNEQFF
TRBV2	TRBJ2-3	CAGRRVAGGGTDTQYF
TRBV28	TRBJ2-7	CASSLSGGPIRGQYF
TRBV10-2	TRBJ2-7	CASPSTAGYEQYF
TRBV7-6	TRBJ1-1	CASRSDSSTEAFF
TRBV4-2	TRBJ1-2	CASSQGGTGDARNGYTF
TRBV5-8	TRBJ2-4	CASIHRVAKNIQYF
TRBV4-1	TRBJ2-1	CASSRGQGALFEQFF
TRBV21-1	TRBJ2-7	CASSKVGGGADEQYF
TRBV27	TRBJ2-7	CASSLSIATTSYEQYF
TRBV19	TRBJ2-2	CASSQGQGAGTGELFF
TRBV10-3	TRBJ1-4	CAIQSGTGEKLFF
TRBV11-2	TRBJ1-3	CASSHRGQADSGNTIYF
TRBV27	TRBJ2-7	CASRTKRGLAVRYEQYF
TRBV7-9	.	CASSSTSGGSYEQYF
TRBV19	TRBJ1-1	CASTTGGMNTEAFF
TRBV6-5	TRBJ1-1	CASSYNSNTEAFF